Listed here are 16 T cell receptor beta chains from one sample, sequenced in a study of T cell clonality in common variable immunodeficiency. Profiled with immunoSEQ multiplex PCR; TCRdb holds only in-frame clones, not every one. The table lists tens of thousands of clones, with no singletons. Sequencing was performed on peripheral blood mononuclear cells. All receptors come from a person aged 18 to 75 in good health.

This clone was seen many times. Read data end 3 residues before the CDR3 end; the end is taken from the germline J gene. V is TRBV2 and J is TRBJ1-1; D possibly corresponds to TRBD1 (6 bases). This CDR3 spans 15 amino acids. Germline V gene sequence: CDR1 SNHLY, CDR2 FYNNEI. Trimming shortened V by 6 bases and J by 0 bases, and 14 bases separated the two germline ends. CDR3 DNA, as far as it was read: TGTGCCAGCAGGAAACAGGGACCGATGAACACTGAA. Amino acid sequence: CASRKQGPMNTE. The CDR3 as a whole reads CASRKQGPMNTEAFF.

There are many counts of this clone. The CDR3 end is not reached by the read, which stops 3 residues before it; the germline J gene fills it in. The chain employs TRBV6-1 and TRBJ2-2, with 10 bases that match TRBD2. Germline V lookup: CDR1 MNHNS, CDR2 SASEGT. V lost 4 bases, J lost 2 bases, and 1 base stayed unmatched. The CDR3 length is 15 residues. The sequenced part of the CDR3 DNA is TGTGCCAGCAGTGTACTAGCGGGAAACACCGGGGAG. Amino acid sequence: CASSVLAGNTGE. From start to end, the CDR3 is CASSVLAGNTGELFF.

Ten or more counts support this clone. The CDR3 end lies 3 residues beyond the end of the read and is filled in from the germline J gene. J is TRBJ1-2 and V is TRBV14; D unresolved. The ends were cut back, 0 bases at V and 4 bases at J, with 9 bases in the middle. Germline V gene lookup returns CDR1 SGHDN and CDR2 FVKESK. This CDR3 region has 14 residues. CDR3 in amino acids: CASSQDSKGYGYTF. The sequenced CDR3 bases are TGTGCCAGCAGCCAAGACTCCAAAGGCTATGGC.

This clone has ten or more counts. The read falls 3 residues short of the CDR3 end, and the missing part is taken from the germline J gene. The chain uses TRBV5-1 and TRBJ2-7, with 7 bases identical to TRBD1. Trimming cost V 4 bases and J 0 bases; bases outside gene matches: 7. CDR1 SGHRS and CDR2 YFSETQ come from the germline V gene. This CDR3 comprises 15 residues. CDR3 region: CASSISTGVSYEQYF. CDR3 DNA, as far as it was read: TGCGCCAGCAGCATCAGCACAGGGGTCTCCTACGAG.

This clone showed up many times. The covered CDR3 bases are TGTGCCAGCAGCTTAACTAATCAGAACACTGAA. It specifies CASSLTNQNTE. The CDR3 in its entirety is CASSLTNQNTEAFF. This chain uses TRBV7-8 with TRBJ1-1; unclear D gene. The read is 3 residues too short to cover the CDR3 end, so that end is filled in from the germline J gene. This CDR3 contains 14 residues. The V and J ends lost 2 bases and 1 base respectively, with 8 bases between them. Per germline, CDR1 SGHVS and CDR2 FQNEAQ.

In this sample, this clone turned up many times. The read ends 3 residues before the CDR3 terminus; that terminus is restored from the germline J gene. The gene calls are TRBV10-3 and TRBJ2-5, with 9 bases lining up with TRBD2. Per germline, CDR1 ENHRY and CDR2 SYGVKD. The CDR3 length is 13 residues. With V trimmed by 10 bases and J by 4 bases, 7 bases remained unmatched. The chain's CDR3 is CATRGGRGETQYF. CDR3 DNA, as far as it was read: TGTGCCACGCGGGGGGGCCGGGGAGAGACC.

This clone showed up many times. The read ends 3 residues before the CDR3 terminus; that terminus is restored from the germline J gene. The chain couples TRBV5-1 to TRBJ2-1, with 10 bases fitting TRBD2. The J segment lost 7 bases and the V segment lost 5 bases, leaving 9 bases of the junction unmatched. CDR1 is SGHRS, CDR2 YFSETQ, per germline. CDR3 length equals 15 residues. CDR3 region: CASREREGPLNEQFF. The part of the CDR3 DNA that was read is TGCGCCAGCAGAGAGCGGGAGGGTCCGTTGAATGAG.

The sequenced CDR3 bases are TGTGCCAGCAGCTTAGCCGGGACTAGCGGTGGGGAGACC. Its translation: CASSLAGTSGGET. The entire CDR3 sequence reads CASSLAGTSGGETQYF. The chain recombines TRBV7-2 with TRBJ2-5; the match to TRBD2 covers 11 bases. The read terminates 3 residues ahead of where the CDR3 ends, so the germline J gene completes it. The CDR3 is 16 residues long. The germline V gene encodes CDR1 SGHTA and CDR2 FQGNSA. The junction had 5 bases not matched to a gene; V was cut back by 0 bases and J by 5 bases.

This clone was recorded at least ten times. The read comes to an end 3 residues before the CDR3 does, leaving the germline J gene to fill in the end. The genes are TRBV29-1 and TRBJ2-6; D is unresolved. Deletions cut 4 bases from V and 1 base from J, with 11 bases between. CDR3 length: 15 amino acids. CDR1 and CDR2 from the germline V gene are SQVTM and ANQGSEA. CDR3 DNA (partial): TGCAGCGTTGGATTAGGGCAGTCTGGGGCCAACGTC. Translating gives CSVGLGQSGANV. The whole CDR3 is CSVGLGQSGANVLTF. Full variable domain (missing parts from reference TRBV29-1 and TRBJ2-6): SAVISQKPSRDICQRGTSLTIQCQVDSQVTMMFWYRQQPGQSLTLIATANQGSEATYESGFVIDKFPISRPNLTFSTLTVSNMSPEDSSIYLCSVGLGQSGANVLTFGAGSRLTVL.

This clone has ten or more counts. The CDR3 goes on 3 residues after the read ends, and that part is filled in from the germline J gene. The rearrangement joins TRBV19 to TRBJ2-1; D possibly corresponds to TRBD2 (5 bases). Germline lookup yields CDR1 LNHDA and CDR2 SQIVND (reference sequence). The ends were cut back, 9 bases at V and 7 bases at J, with 13 bases in the middle. CDR3 length equals 12 residues. The part of the CDR3 DNA that was read is TGTGCCAGCAAATACGGGGAGAATGAG. It yields the protein CASKYGENE. The whole CDR3 protein is CASKYGENEQFF.

The table lists this clone with many counts. Read coverage stops 3 residues before the CDR3 terminus; the germline J gene supplies the remainder. This chain uses TRBV19 with TRBJ2-1, with no clear D. The CDR3 sequence is 12 residues long. V lost 2 bases, J lost 7 bases, and 6 bases lay in between. Germline V gives CDR1 LNHDA, CDR2 SQIVND (reference sequence). The sequenced part of the CDR3 DNA is TGTGCCAGTAGTATAATGTCGAATGAG. It codes for CASSIMSNE. The whole CDR3 sequence reads CASSIMSNEQFF.

As for this clone: The read finishes 3 residues shy of the CDR3 end, and the germline J gene is used to complete it. The V call is TRBV7-9, the J call TRBJ1-6, with D unresolved. The CDR3 runs 12 residues. Trimming cost V 8 bases and J 6 bases, with 8 bases left between them. Per the germline V gene, CDR1 is SEHNR and CDR2 is FQNEAQ (reference sequence). The CDR3 loop is CASRVGNSPLHF. Incomplete CDR3 DNA: TGTGCCAGCCGGGTCGGTAATTCACCC.

The table lists this clone with many counts. The CDR3 end falls 3 residues outside the read, so it is completed with the germline J gene. This sequence joins TRBV14 and TRBJ1-1; D unresolved. Trimming left V 1 base short and J 0 bases short, with 9 bases between. The CDR3 has 15 residues. Germline V gene lookup returns CDR1 SGHDN and CDR2 FVKESK. CDR3 loop: CASSQGPFLNTEAFF. Incomplete CDR3 DNA: TGTGCCAGCAGCCAAGGTCCGTTCTTGAACACTGAA.

The table lists this clone with many counts. The observed sequence ends 3 residues before the CDR3 terminus, with the missing tail filled in from the germline J gene. The chain employs TRBV7-3 and TRBJ2-2; D gene ambiguous. This CDR3 has 15 amino acids. CDR1 SGHTA and CDR2 FQGTGA come from the germline V gene. V lost 0 bases and J 0 bases, leaving 5 bases between the germline ends. The CDR3 sequence is CASSLTLTNTGELFF. CDR3 DNA (partial): TGTGCCAGCAGCTTAACCCTTACGAACACCGGGGAG.

The CDR3 loop is CSASPGGEETQYF. Incomplete CDR3 DNA: TGCAGTGCTAGTCCAGGGGGCGAAGAGACG. This chain joins TRBV20-1 and TRBJ2-3; TRBD1 matches at 8 bases. From the germline J gene comes the end of the CDR3, since the read stops 3 residues before it. The V gene's germline CDR1 is DFQATT and CDR2 SNEGSKA (reference sequence). This CDR3 is 13 amino acids long.

This clone was counted many times. The CDR3 is cut off 3 residues early in the read; its end comes from the germline J gene. V usage is TRBV12-3 or TRBV12-4 and J usage is TRBJ2-1; no firm D call. V lost 8 bases and J 6 bases, leaving 17 bases between the germline ends. The CDR3 spans 14 residues. The DNA read from the CDR3 is TGTGCCAGCTGTAATCACCGTGTCAGCAATGAG. It codes for CASCNHRVSNE. The full-length CDR3 reads as CASCNHRVSNEQFF.